This entry lists 20 T cell receptor beta chains sequenced from one sample in a study of blood T cell repertoires in COVID-19 (TCRdb year 2020). Library preparation was by the immunoSEQ multiplex PCR assay. Here the immuneACCESS table is served through TCRdb, limited to in-frame sequences with V and J called. Missing clones are a known gap in these copies; in checked studies unresolved V genes cover under half, and the rest lacks a known reason. This sample holds some 100,000 clones; roughly 79% were observed only once. Of the sample, around 9.3% is held by the ten largest clones. The specimen was peripheral blood. The receptors shown here come from a human donor in a cohort sampled during active COVID-19.

This sequence joins TRBV12-2 and TRBJ2-3; the table's TRBD2 call for D was not verified on the DNA. TRBV12-2 is tagged as a pseudogene. The CDR3 covers 18 residues. The CDR3 here is CASRLAGSGSSVADTQYF. The CDR3 DNA is TGTGCAAGTCGCTTAGCCGGTAGCGGGAGTTCGGTGGCAGATACGCAGTATTTT.

This chain joins TRBV7-2 and TRBJ1-3; 12 nucleotides agree with TRBD1. With 5 bases clipped from V and 2 bases from J, the junction kept 10 bases outside the gene matches. Germline assignment: CDR1 SGHTA and CDR2 FQGNSA. The CDR3 length is 18 residues. The DNA of the CDR3 is TGTGCCAGCAGCCCGGGACAGGGGGCTCAAATTGCTGGAAACACCATATATTTT. Translating it yields CASSPGQGAQIAGNTIYF.

The V and J genes are TRBV29-1 and TRBJ1-2, with D perhaps TRBD1 (5 bases). The V gene's germline CDR1 is SQVTM and CDR2 ANQGSEA. Trimming stripped 0 bases from V and 5 bases from J, with 16 bases between. This CDR3 is built from 15 residues. The CDR3, as DNA: TGCAGCGTTGAAGATCTGTCGGGGGGGAGGTATGGCTACACCTTC. Protein sequence: CSVEDLSGGRYGYTF.

This rearrangement joins TRBV6-5 to TRBJ1-2; a possible D gene is TRBD1 (6 bases). This CDR3 is built from 16 residues. Trimming removed 2 bases from V and 4 bases from J, with 17 bases in between. Germline assignment: CDR1 MNHEY and CDR2 SVGAGI. The DNA for the CDR3 is TGTGCCAGCAGTTACATAGCAGGGGCGAGTTTCTATGGCTACACCTTC. This sequence encodes CASSYIAGASFYGYTF.

V is TRBV10-3 and J is TRBJ2-3; possible D gene TRBD2, 5 bases. This CDR3 contains 13 residues. CDR1 is ENHRY and CDR2 is SYGVKD in the germline V gene. V lost 6 bases, J lost 2 bases, and 9 bases lay in between. CDR3 loop: CAIRLGDTDTQYF. In nucleotides, the CDR3 is TGTGCCATCAGACTCGGGGACACAGATACGCAGTATTTT.

The CDR3: CASTLAAAAYEQYF. The CDR3 DNA is TGTGCCAGCACCCTAGCGGCCGCTGCCTACGAGCAGTACTTC. This chain uses TRBV6-6 with TRBJ2-7; 7 bases match TRBD2. This CDR3 contains 14 residues. The V gene's germline CDR1 is MNHNY and CDR2 SVGAGI (reference sequence). V trimming: 7 bases; J trimming: 2 bases; junction bases outside the gene matches: 8.

CDR3 residues: CSADEKLFF. The CDR3 DNA sequence: TGCAGCGCCGATGAAAAACTGTTTTTT. V and J are TRBV29-1 and TRBJ1-4; D unclear. This CDR3 region has 9 residues. Germline CDR1 SQVTM, CDR2 ANQGSEA. Trimming took 7 bases from V and 6 from J, leaving 3 bases between them.

In this sample, this clone turned up many times. The chain employs TRBV28 and TRBJ2-7; 11 bases match TRBD2. V shed 3 bases and J 3 bases; nucleotides not matched to a gene: 4. The CDR3 is 15 amino acids. Germline values: CDR1 MDHEN, CDR2 SYDVKM. CDR3 sequence reads: CASSFGLAGLYEQYF. For the CDR3, the DNA is TGTGCCAGCAGTTTCGGACTAGCGGGCCTCTACGAGCAGTACTTC.

V usage is TRBV28 and J usage is TRBJ1-1; D is unresolved. The CDR3 spans 16 residues. Germline lookup yields CDR1 MDHEN and CDR2 SYDVKM. V gave up 6 bases and J gave up 2 bases, with 19 bases separating them. CDR3 sequence: CASSPAGVDLNTEAFF. CDR3 nucleotide sequence: TGTGCCAGCAGCCCCGCCGGGGTCGACCTTAACACTGAAGCTTTCTTT.

V gene TRBV14 combines with J gene TRBJ1-1; D uncertain. There are 13 residues in the CDR3. CDR1 SGHDN and CDR2 FVKESK come from the germline V gene. Trimming stripped 10 bases from V and 1 base from J, with 13 bases between. The CDR3 sequence: CATQRDRNTEAFF. CDR3 DNA sequence: TGTGCCACTCAGAGGGATCGGAACACTGAAGCTTTCTTT.

The chain has TRBV5-5 and TRBJ2-7, with 8 bases aligning to TRBD1. V was pared by 3 bases and J by 3 bases, with 8 bases of the junction left unmatched. The CDR3 sequence is 15 residues long. The V gene's germline CDR1 is SGHKS and CDR2 YYEKEE (reference sequence). The CDR3 region has the DNA TGTGCCAGCAGCTCGAAAGACAGGGGCGGCTACGAGCAGTACTTC. Protein sequence: CASSSKDRGGYEQYF.

This clone was picked up a small number of times. The genes are TRBV3-1 (or the pseudogene TRBV3-2) and TRBJ2-3; no reliable D call. The germline gives CDR1 LGHDT, CDR2 YNNKEL (reference sequence). V was cut by 2 bases and J by 4 bases, with 4 bases left in between. CDR3 size: 12 residues. CDR3 DNA: TGTGCCAGCAGCCAATTCGCAGATACGCAGTATTTT. The encoded protein is CASSQFADTQYF.

This clone has only a few counts. The chain combines TRBV25-1 with TRBJ1-2; 8 positions agree with TRBD1. The CDR3 spans 17 residues. J was trimmed by 0 bases and V by 3 bases; bases with no gene match: 9. Germline CDR1 and CDR2: MGHDK and SYGVNS. CDR3 loop: CASSDPRGRGSNYGYTF. CDR3 bases: TGTGCCAGCAGTGACCCCAGGGGGCGCGGATCTAACTATGGCTACACCTTC.

V usage is TRBV25-1 and J usage is TRBJ2-1, with 11 bases identical to TRBD2. Germline CDR1 reads MGHDK; CDR2 reads SYGVNS. Germline trimming cut 7 bases from V and 9 bases from J; bases unmatched to any gene: 5. This CDR3 is built from 13 residues. The CDR3 DNA reads as TGTGCCAGCATCTCCGGGACTAGCGGTGAGCAGTTCTTC. This translates into CASISGTSGEQFF.

The V gene is TRBV7-2, the J gene TRBJ1-1, with no clear D. The CDR3 covers 13 residues. Trimming stripped 1 base from V and 9 bases from J, with 12 bases between. Germline values: CDR1 SGHTA, CDR2 FQGNSA. The CDR3 bases are TGTGCCAGCAGCTTAGTTGGGCAGTCCCAAGCTTTCTTT. Encoded protein: CASSLVGQSQAFF.

The chain employs TRBV28 and TRBJ2-1, with TRBD2 as a possible D gene (6 bases). V was pared by 3 bases and J by 1 base, with 10 bases between. CDR3 length: 15 residues. CDR1 is MDHEN, CDR2 SYDVKM, per germline. The CDR3 DNA sequence: TGTGCCAGCAGTTTGGGGGGTAGGTCCTACAATGAGCAGTTCTTC. Translated: CASSLGGRSYNEQFF.

The rearrangement joins TRBV2 to TRBJ1-2; 8 bases are a match to TRBD1. The CDR3 has 12 amino acids. Per the germline V gene, CDR1 is SNHLY and CDR2 is FYNNEI. V gave up 6 bases and J gave up 4 bases; unmatched junction bases: 1. The CDR3 DNA sequence: TGTGCCAGCAGAGGACAGGGCTATGGCTACACCTTC. Its translation: CASRGQGYGYTF. The full variable domain, rest sourced from reference TRBV2 and TRBJ1-2, is EPEVTQTPSHQVTQMGQEVILRCVPISNHLYFYWYRQILGQKVEFLVSFYNNEISEKSEIFDDQFSVERPDGSNFTLKIRSTKLEDSAMYFCASRGQGYGYTFGSGTRLTVV.

This clone came up once. The chain has TRBV19 and TRBJ2-7; tentative D call: TRBD1 (8 bases). Trimming shortened V by 3 bases and J by 3 bases, and 18 bases separated the two germline ends. Germline CDR1 LNHDA, CDR2 SQIVND (reference sequence). CDR3 length: 16 amino acids. The CDR3 region has the DNA TGTGCCAGTAGTATGGGGGGGACAGGCCGTCGCTACGAGCAGTACTTC. This sequence encodes CASSMGGTGRRYEQYF.

The V and J genes are TRBV3-1 (or the pseudogene TRBV3-2) and TRBJ1-4, with D possibly being TRBD1 (5 bases). V gave up 0 bases and J gave up 1 base, with 9 bases separating them. CDR1 and CDR2 from the germline V gene are LGHDT and YNNKEL (reference sequence). This CDR3 is 16 amino acids long. CDR3 in amino acids: CASSQDRVGTNEKLFF. The CDR3 DNA sequence: TGTGCCAGCAGCCAAGACAGGGTCGGAACTAATGAAAAACTGTTTTTT.

V is TRBV28 and J is TRBJ1-1; D is unresolved. Germline V lookup: CDR1 MDHEN, CDR2 SYDVKM. Between the trimmed V and J ends, which lost 8 bases and 4 bases, there was a span of 23 bases. The CDR3 has 16 residues. The CDR3 DNA reads as TGTGCCAGCCCCCCCCCGGGCCGAGGGATCGGCACTGAAGCTTTCTTT. Residues: CASPPPGRGIGTEAFF.